A single sample is the source of the 25 T cell receptor beta chains below, sequenced in a study of blood T cell repertoires in COVID-19. Here immunoSEQ multiplex PCR was the method, and the copy in TCRdb shows in-frame clones only, minus some. This sample yields 100,000 to 120,000 clones, of which approximately 80% are seen a single time; roughly 14% belongs to the top ten. The material sequenced was peripheral blood. Receptors originate from a woman of 80 years or more with acute or convalescent COVID-19.

The chain carries TRBV7-2 and TRBJ2-3; the match to TRBD2 covers 8 bases. The CDR3 spans 16 residues. Germline loops: CDR1 SGHTA, CDR2 FQGNSA. V dropped 4 bases and J dropped 4; count of bases not matched to a gene: 10. Here the CDR3 DNA reads TGTGCCAGCAGCTACCGCAGCGGGAGCAGGGCAGATACGCAGTATTTT. As protein: CASSYRSGSRADTQYF. Full variable domain (outside the CDR3, taken from reference TRBV7-2 and TRBJ2-3): GAGVSQSPSNKVTEKGKDVELRCDPISGHTALYWYRQSLGQGLEFLIYFQGNSAPDKSGLPSDRFSAERTGGSVSTLTIQRTQQEDSAVYLCASSYRSGSRADTQYFGPGTRLTVL.

V usage is TRBV6-5 and J usage is TRBJ1-5; D is possibly TRBD1 (6 bases). Germline V gene sequence: CDR1 MNHEY, CDR2 SVGAGI. This CDR3 region has 13 residues. Trimming pared 10 bases from V and 3 bases from J, leaving 13 bases between. CDR3 loop: CAIGQMDNQPQHF. Here the CDR3 DNA reads TGTGCCATCGGACAGATGGACAATCAGCCCCAGCATTTT.

This clone came up a few times. V is TRBV6-4 and J is TRBJ2-3; D gene unclear. The CDR3 length is 15 residues. In germline, CDR1 is MRHNA, CDR2 SNTAGT. The V and J ends lost 5 bases and 1 base respectively, with 13 bases between them. Written as DNA, the CDR3 is TGTGCCAGCAGTCCTCAGAAAGTCGGCACAGATACGCAGTATTTT. This sequence encodes CASSPQKVGTDTQYF.

CDR3 loop: CASSPRTVGNTIYF. The CDR3 DNA is TGTGCCAGCAGTCCACGGACAGTCGGAAACACCATATATTTT. The chain has TRBV28 and TRBJ1-3; perhaps TRBD1 as D (6 bases). The germline V gene has CDR1 MDHEN and CDR2 SYDVKM. V lost 5 bases and J lost 4, with 12 bases in between. The CDR3 is 14 residues long.

The chain couples TRBV5-4 to TRBJ2-5, with 7 bases aligning to TRBD2. The V gene end was trimmed by 3 bases and the J gene end by 3 bases; junction bases not matched to a gene: 8. CDR1 and CDR2 (germline): SGHNT, YYREEE (reference sequence). The length of the CDR3 is 15 residues. The CDR3 nucleotides read TGTGCCAGCAGCTGGGGGGGAGGAGGGGAAGAGACCCAGTACTTC. It codes for CASSWGGGGEETQYF.

This clone has just one count. The genes are TRBV28 and TRBJ1-6, with unresolved D. The CDR3 sequence is 14 residues long. Per germline, CDR1 MDHEN and CDR2 SYDVKM. The V and J ends lost 6 bases and 3 bases respectively, with 9 bases between them. The CDR3 here is CASSPGDYNSPLHF. For the CDR3, the DNA is TGTGCCAGCAGCCCCGGGGACTATAATTCACCCCTCCACTTT.

The V call is TRBV6-2 or TRBV6-3, the J call TRBJ2-7; 14 bases line up with TRBD2. The CDR3 extends over 16 amino acids. Germline V gene sequence: CDR1 MNHEY, CDR2 SVGEGT. The ends lost 5 bases at V and 2 bases at J; junction bases unmatched: 5. The CDR3 region is CASSPRLAGGPYEQYV. The CDR3 nucleotides read TGTGCCAGCAGTCCACGACTAGCGGGAGGGCCCTACGAGCAGTACGTC.

The chain joins TRBV7-8 to TRBJ1-2, with 10 bases lining up with TRBD1. V lost 1 base to trimming and J lost 7 bases; unmatched junction nucleotides: 6. Germline CDR1 reads SGHVS; CDR2 reads FQNEAQ. The CDR3 spans 15 residues. In DNA, the CDR3 is TGTGCCAGCAGCTTAGTGTCCGGGACAGGGGCTGGCTACACCTTC. This encodes CASSLVSGTGAGYTF.

The rearrangement joins TRBV10-3 to TRBJ2-3; 7 nucleotides align to TRBD2. The CDR3 sequence is 14 residues long. CDR1 and CDR2 from the germline V gene are ENHRY and SYGVKD. Losses at the gene ends were 2 bases for V and 1 base for J; bases not matched to a gene: 0. CDR3 in amino acids: CAISEREGTDTQYF. The DNA for the CDR3 is TGTGCCATCAGTGAGCGGGAGGGCACAGATACGCAGTATTTT.

This chain links TRBV7-6 with TRBJ2-3, with 10 positions matching TRBD2. This CDR3 has 19 amino acids. Germline values: CDR1 SGHVS, CDR2 FNYEAQ. V shed 3 bases and J 0 bases; nucleotides not matched to a gene: 12. The CDR3 spells CASSFLAGEYGTSTDTQYF. In DNA, the CDR3 is TGTGCCAGCAGCTTTCTAGCGGGAGAGTATGGGACTAGCACAGATACGCAGTATTTT.

The chain couples TRBV5-1 to TRBJ1-1, with a possible D match to TRBD1 (6 bases). The CDR3 is 15 residues long. Germline assignment: CDR1 SGHRS and CDR2 YFSETQ. With 0 bases removed from V and 6 bases from J, the gap between germline ends came to 15 bases. The DNA for the CDR3 is TGCGCCAGCAGCTTGGCAACAGGGATAGGTGCTGAAGCTTTCTTT. Protein sequence: CASSLATGIGAEAFF.

This chain connects TRBV9 to TRBJ1-1; D perhaps matches TRBD1 (5 bases). Trimming removed 4 bases at V and 2 bases at J, with 15 bases between. This CDR3 is built from 15 residues. Germline-derived CDR1 and CDR2 are SGDLS and YYNGEE. CDR3 sequence reads: CASSTILQGNTEAFF. In DNA form, the CDR3 reads TGTGCCAGCAGCACAATTCTCCAGGGAAACACTGAAGCTTTCTTT.

This clone was counted a few times. The V call is TRBV10-3, the J call TRBJ1-6; 7 nucleotides align to TRBD1. The trim removed 5 bases at V and 4 bases at J, leaving 14 bases unmatched. Looked up from germline, CDR1 is ENHRY and CDR2 is SYGVKD. There are 18 residues in the CDR3. CDR3 region: CAISNTGQAGGYNSPLHF. The CDR3 region has the DNA TGTGCCATCAGTAATACAGGACAGGCTGGCGGGTATAATTCACCCCTCCACTTT.

The J gene is TRBJ1-1, the V gene TRBV6-4; no firm D call. Deletions cut 6 bases from V and 2 bases from J, with 10 bases between. CDR1 MRHNA and CDR2 SNTAGT come from the germline V gene. The CDR3 is made up of 13 amino acids. The CDR3 protein is CASSPQVNTEAFF. The CDR3 DNA reads TGTGCCAGCAGCCCTCAGGTTAACACTGAAGCTTTCTTT.

The chain recombines TRBV5-5 with TRBJ2-1, with 10 bases aligning to TRBD1. The V segment lost 3 bases and the J segment 7 bases; nucleotides outside the gene matches: 13. Germline CDR1 and CDR2: SGHKS and YYEKEE (reference sequence). This CDR3 region has 17 residues. The CDR3 DNA reads TGTGCCAGCAGCTCGACACCGTTGACAGGGGGCCAGAATGAGCAGTTCTTC. Encoded protein: CASSSTPLTGGQNEQFF.

V usage is TRBV29-1 and J usage is TRBJ2-2; possibly TRBD1 for D (6 bases). The CDR3 is 15 amino acids. Deletions cut 6 bases from V and 6 bases from J, with 20 bases between. From germline, CDR1 is SQVTM and CDR2 ANQGSEA. CDR3 sequence: CSVSQTGSFSGELFF. CDR3 nucleotide sequence: TGCAGCGTATCCCAGACAGGTAGCTTTTCCGGGGAGCTGTTTTTT.

In its sample, this clone was seen many times. The rearrangement links TRBV7-9 to TRBJ2-7, with TRBD2 as a possible D gene (5 bases). The V gene lost 4 bases and the J gene lost 2 bases, with 15 bases spanning the gap. The CDR3 has 15 residues. Germline CDR1 reads SEHNR; CDR2 reads FQNEAQ (reference sequence). The CDR3 DNA reads as TGTGCCAGCAGCTCTGCGGGCGCGTCCCCCTACGAGCAGTACTTC. It translates to CASSSAGASPYEQYF.

The chain recombines TRBV18 with TRBJ2-1; TRBD2 agrees at 11 bases. Germline V CDR1 and CDR2: KGHSH, LQKENI. This CDR3 is 18 amino acids long. Trimming took 4 bases from V and 8 from J; bases not matched to a gene: 16. CDR3 nucleotides: TGTGCCAGCTCACTCAGGACTAGCGGGCCGATATCGGTCGATGAGCAGTTCTTC. This codes for CASSLRTSGPISVDEQFF.

By sample fraction, this clone is medium-sized. The chain carries TRBV9 and TRBJ1-2; 7 bases agree with TRBD1. The V and J ends lost 0 bases and 7 bases, in that order; junction bases with no gene match: 12. The CDR3 length is 16 residues. Germline CDR1 is SGDLS and CDR2 is YYNGEE. Here the CDR3 reads CASSVATGDGLRGYTF. In DNA form, the CDR3 reads TGTGCCAGCAGCGTAGCTACAGGGGACGGACTTCGTGGCTACACCTTC.

The V and J genes are TRBV18 and TRBJ2-7, with TRBD2 as a possible D gene (7 bases). V was trimmed by 11 bases and J by 4 bases, leaving 30 bases between them. CDR1 KGHSH and CDR2 LQKENI come from the germline V gene. CDR3 length: 17 residues. CDR3 nucleotides: TGTGCCGGAGGACCCTTGCGGGGGCCGGCGGGCCCTTACGAGCAGTACGTC. The encoded protein is CAGGPLRGPAGPYEQYV.

This clone was recorded once. The CDR3 nucleotides are TGTGCCAGCAGTGGACCCGGGGGCTACACCTTC. Its protein is CASSGPGGYTF. The rearrangement joins TRBV2 to TRBJ1-2; D gene uncertain. The CDR3 contains 11 residues. V gave up 4 bases and J gave up 8 bases, with 8 bases separating them. Per germline, CDR1 SNHLY and CDR2 FYNNEI.

A few counts support this clone. The chain carries TRBV7-9 and TRBJ2-7, with D uncertain. Germline CDR1 and CDR2: SEHNR and FQNEAQ (reference sequence). CDR3 length equals 14 residues. V lost 4 bases to trimming and J lost 2 bases, with 12 bases between them. This CDR3 is CASSSPERAYEQYV. CDR3 nucleotides: TGTGCCAGCAGCTCCCCCGAACGGGCCTACGAGCAGTACGTC.

The rearrangement joins TRBV5-6 to TRBJ1-6, with TRBD1 matching over 9 bases. V lost 4 bases and J lost 7; bases outside the gene matches: 12. The CDR3 totals 17 residues. In germline, CDR1 is SGHDT, CDR2 YYEEEE. This chain's CDR3 is CASSPGTGRRENSPLHF. DNA for the CDR3: TGTGCCAGCAGCCCGGGGACAGGGAGAAGGGAGAATTCACCCCTCCACTTT.

Turning to this clone: The same CDR3 is also encoded by other DNA sequences in this sample. CDR3 region: CASSAQVQETQYF. The CDR3, as DNA: TGCGCCAGCAGTGCGCAGGTCCAAGAGACCCAGTACTTC. The V call is TRBV10-1, the J call TRBJ2-5; D remains unclear. The CDR3 spans 13 residues. Looked up from germline, CDR1 is WNHNN and CDR2 is SYGVQD (reference sequence). Trimming pared 4 bases from V and 1 base from J, leaving 7 bases between.

This clone appeared a single time. The chain recombines TRBV11-2 with TRBJ2-7, with D possibly matching TRBD2 (7 bases). CDR1 and CDR2 from the germline V gene are SGHAT and FQNNGV. The CDR3 consists of 14 residues. Trimming cost V 3 bases and J 7 bases, with 16 bases left between them. The CDR3 protein is CASSFAGAPREQYF. For the CDR3, the DNA is TGTGCCAGCAGCTTTGCGGGGGCTCCTAGAGAGCAGTACTTC.